These 29 T cell receptor beta chains were all obtained from the same sample, sequenced in a study of shared clonotypes between healthy human individuals (dated by TCRdb to about 2020). Library method: the immunoSEQ multiplex PCR assay. TCRdb mirrors the immuneACCESS table, restricted to in-frame sequences. Some clones are absent from its copies; in checked studies, under half trace to an unresolved V gene, and the reason for the others is unknown. Counted in this sample were millions of clones; approximately 95% of them appeared once. The top ten clonotypes cover roughly 0.36% of the sample. Sequencing used naive CD4+ T cells from PBMCs. Taken with the paper, the label for cell subset or site translates to: CD45RA+ positively selected. The receptors here all came from a man younger than 30 in good health. Some clones in this sample may be carry-over from other donors' samples.

V is TRBV4-3 and J is TRBJ2-7, with 8 positions matching TRBD2. The CDR3 has 15 amino acids. Germline V gene lookup returns CDR1 LGHNA and CDR2 YSLEER. Trimming took 4 bases from V and 5 from J; bases not matched to a gene: 10. CDR3 sequence: CASSRSGTRGDEQYF. The CDR3 DNA is TGCGCCAGCAGCCGCTCCGGGACTAGAGGCGACGAGCAGTACTTC.

The V and J genes are TRBV5-1 and TRBJ2-7; no firm D call. Trimming cost V 0 bases and J 2 bases, with 9 bases left between them. Looked up from germline, CDR1 is SGHRS and CDR2 is YFSETQ. The CDR3 spans 14 residues. CDR3 bases: TGCGCCAGCAGCTTGGGCTTTTTGACCTACGAGCAGTACTTC. It is translated as CASSLGFLTYEQYF.

The chain couples TRBV5-8 to TRBJ2-7; D is ambiguous. Trimming removed 3 bases from V and 2 bases from J, with 9 bases in between. The germline gives CDR1 SGHTS, CDR2 YDEGEE. This CDR3 contains 13 residues. The CDR3 DNA reads as TGTGCCAGCAGCTCCCGCGTCCCCTACGAGCAGTACTTC. This translates into CASSSRVPYEQYF.

The J gene is TRBJ2-3, the V gene TRBV30; D may be TRBD2 (5 bases). This CDR3 comprises 14 residues. Per the germline V gene, CDR1 is GTSNPN and CDR2 is SVGIG (reference sequence). The V end was cut by 3 bases, the J end by 0 bases, with 10 bases between. CDR3 region: CAWRRRTSTDTQYF. CDR3 sequence (DNA): TGTGCCTGGAGAAGGCGGACTAGCACAGATACGCAGTATTTT.

The gene calls are TRBV28 and TRBJ1-1; TRBD1 matches 8 bases. J gave up 0 bases and V 6 bases, and 3 bases lay outside the gene matches. CDR1 MDHEN and CDR2 SYDVKM come from the germline V gene. CDR3 length: 14 residues. CDR3 amino acids: CASRKDRVNTEAFF. CDR3 bases: TGTGCCAGCAGAAAGGACAGGGTGAACACTGAAGCTTTCTTT.

Details on this clone: The same CDR3 is also encoded by other DNA sequences in this sample. The V and J genes are TRBV5-1 and TRBJ1-4, with TRBD1 as a possible D gene (5 bases). The CDR3 consists of 14 residues. The germline gives CDR1 SGHRS, CDR2 YFSETQ. The V and J ends lost 5 bases and 1 base respectively, with 9 bases between them. CDR3 sequence reads: CASRGQGTNEKLFF. The CDR3 bases are TGCGCCAGCAGGGGGCAGGGAACTAATGAAAAACTGTTTTTT.

This CDR3 is CASSEGLAGATEQFF. The CDR3 bases are TGCGCCAGCAGCGAGGGACTAGCGGGAGCCACTGAGCAGTTCTTC. The chain employs TRBV5-1 and TRBJ2-1; 14 bases are a match to TRBD2. Germline V CDR1 and CDR2: SGHRS, YFSETQ. J was trimmed by 9 bases and V by 4 bases; bases with no gene match: 6. The length of the CDR3 is 15 residues.

The chain carries TRBV5-1 and TRBJ2-2, with TRBD2 matching over 7 bases. V gave up 1 base and J gave up 2 bases; unmatched junction bases: 5. The CDR3 consists of 16 residues. The V gene's germline CDR1 is SGHRS and CDR2 YFSETQ. The CDR3: CASSLPASGNTGELFF. As DNA, the CDR3 is TGCGCCAGCAGCTTGCCGGCTAGCGGTAACACCGGGGAGCTGTTTTTT.

The chain carries TRBV11-2 and TRBJ2-1; D is possibly TRBD2 (5 bases). This CDR3 has 16 residues. The V and J ends lost 2 bases and 5 bases respectively, with 16 bases between them. Germline V gene sequence: CDR1 SGHAT, CDR2 FQNNGV. CDR3 loop: CASSLISVGRDNEQFF. CDR3 sequence (DNA): TGTGCCAGCAGCTTAATTAGCGTGGGAAGGGACAATGAGCAGTTCTTC.

The genes are TRBV7-3 and TRBJ2-1, with TRBD2 matching over 8 bases. There are 15 residues in the CDR3. Per germline, CDR1 SGHTA and CDR2 FQGTGA. J was trimmed by 9 bases and V by 5 bases; bases with no gene match: 12. CDR3 region: CASSPLRAGVGEQFF. CDR3 sequence (DNA): TGTGCCAGCAGCCCCCTCCGAGCGGGAGTTGGTGAGCAGTTCTTC.

CDR3 DNA: TGTGCCAGCAGCGTAGGGTCGGGAGGGCTTAATTTTGATACGCAGTATTTT. Translation gives CASSVGSGGLNFDTQYF. The chain uses TRBV9 and TRBJ2-3, with 8 nucleotides matching TRBD2. After removal of 0 bases from V and 6 bases from J, the junction contained 12 bases not matched to a gene. The CDR3 is 17 residues long. Germline-derived CDR1 and CDR2 are SGDLS and YYNGEE.

The gene calls are TRBV11-3 and TRBJ2-7; no definite D call. CDR1 and CDR2 from the germline V gene are SGHNT and YENEEA. Trimming removed 5 bases at V and 6 bases at J, with 11 bases between. The CDR3 is 12 residues long. The CDR3 DNA reads TGTGCCAGCAGCCTGAGATCAGGCGAGCAGTACTTC. Its translation: CASSLRSGEQYF.

The CDR3 DNA reads TGTGCCAGCAGTGTCGTTAATAATGAAAAACTGTTTTTT. It encodes CASSVVNNEKLFF. The chain couples TRBV2 to TRBJ1-4; D not resolved. Germline lookup yields CDR1 SNHLY and CDR2 FYNNEI. This CDR3 is 13 amino acids long. V was pared by 4 bases and J by 4 bases, with 7 bases between. The full variable domain, with the rest looked up from reference TRBV2 and TRBJ1-4, is EPEVTQTPSHQVTQMGQEVILRCVPISNHLYFYWYRQILGQKVEFLVSFYNNEISEKSEIFDDQFSVERPDGSNFTLKIRSTKLEDSAMYFCASSVVNNEKLFFGSGTQLSVL.

The chain uses TRBV5-1 and TRBJ1-4; D not resolved. CDR3 size: 14 residues. Trimming took off 0 bases at V and 7 bases at J, with 10 bases between the two ends. The V gene's germline CDR1 is SGHRS and CDR2 YFSETQ. CDR3 coding DNA: TGCGCCAGCAGCTTGGGAGTGGGTGGTGAAAAACTGTTTTTT. Residues: CASSLGVGGEKLFF.

In nucleotides, the CDR3 is TGTGCCAGCAGTGTCTGGGGGTCTGGCTACACCTTC. Protein sequence: CASSVWGSGYTF. J is TRBJ1-2 and V is TRBV2; tentatively, D is TRBD1 (5 bases). Trimming pared 4 bases from V and 7 bases from J, leaving 10 bases between. Germline V lookup: CDR1 SNHLY, CDR2 FYNNEI. This CDR3 spans 12 amino acids.

Only one count was recorded for this clone. The chain links TRBV2 to TRBJ2-1, with D uncertain. Trimming took 8 bases from V and 3 from J, leaving 11 bases between them. This CDR3 is built from 13 residues. Germline V gene lookup returns CDR1 SNHLY and CDR2 FYNNEI. For the CDR3, the DNA is TGTGCCAGCGTGCTCTCTGGCTACAATGAGCAGTTCTTC. It codes for CASVLSGYNEQFF.

The chain employs TRBV9 and TRBJ2-7, with 8 bases aligning to TRBD1. The germline CDR1 and CDR2 sequences are SGDLS and YYNGEE. This CDR3 spans 14 amino acids. V trimming: 4 bases; J trimming: 1 base; junction bases outside the gene matches: 4. The CDR3 spells CASSSTGGSYEQYF. CDR3 DNA: TGTGCCAGCAGCTCCACAGGGGGGTCCTACGAGCAGTACTTC.

The chain joins TRBV18 to TRBJ2-3, with 8 bases identical to TRBD2. The CDR3 sequence is 15 residues long. V lost 2 bases, J lost 3 bases, and 4 bases stayed unmatched. CDR1 and CDR2 from the germline V gene are KGHSH and LQKENI. This CDR3 is CASSPRTSPTDTQYF. In nucleotides, the CDR3 is TGTGCCAGCTCACCAAGGACTAGCCCGACAGATACGCAGTATTTT. The full variable domain, rest sourced from reference TRBV18 and TRBJ2-3, is NAGVMQNPRHLVRRRGQEARLRCSPMKGHSHVYWYRQLPEEGLKFMVYLQKENIIDESGMPKERFSAEFPKEGPSILRIQQVVRGDSAAYFCASSPRTSPTDTQYFGPGTRLTVL.

The chain recombines TRBV14 with TRBJ2-3, with TRBD1 matching 10 bases. The CDR3 has 15 residues. V gave up 1 base and J gave up 3 bases; unmatched junction bases: 1. CDR1 SGHDN and CDR2 FVKESK come from the germline V gene. DNA of the CDR3: TGTGCCAGCAGCCAAGGGACAGGGGGAACAGATACGCAGTATTTT. It codes for CASSQGTGGTDTQYF.

The chain has TRBV7-9 and TRBJ1-2; a possible D gene is TRBD1 (5 bases). The germline V gene encodes CDR1 SEHNR and CDR2 FQNEAQ (reference sequence). The CDR3 is 13 amino acids. Trimming cost V 4 bases and J 2 bases, with 8 bases left between them. CDR3 region: CASSYEGNYGYTF. DNA of the CDR3: TGTGCCAGCAGCTATGAGGGGAACTATGGCTACACCTTC.

The genes are TRBV7-3 and TRBJ1-1; D is uncertain. Trimming removed 2 bases from V and 4 bases from J, with 11 bases in between. Per germline, CDR1 SGHTA and CDR2 FQGTGA. The CDR3 loop spans 14 amino acids. CDR3 sequence reads: CASSLYSRGTEAFF. The CDR3 DNA sequence: TGTGCCAGCAGCTTATACTCCCGAGGCACTGAAGCTTTCTTT.

Worth noting for this clone: Compared with germline, one end of the junction differs, possibly owing to a read error. Other DNA sequences from this sample encode an identical CDR3 as well. The rearrangement links TRBV30 to TRBJ2-3; TRBD1 agrees at 8 bases. The CDR3 consists of 13 residues. Germline V gene sequence: CDR1 GTSNPN, CDR2 SVGIG (reference sequence). The CDR3 loop is CACDRGRTDTQYF. The CDR3 bases are TGCGCCTGTGACAGGGGAAGGACAGATACGCAGTATTTT.

V is TRBV5-1 and J is TRBJ2-1; 10 bases map to TRBD2. Germline values: CDR1 SGHRS, CDR2 YFSETQ. The CDR3 consists of 15 residues. Unmatched junction bases numbered 4, after V lost 0 bases and J lost 7 bases. As DNA, the CDR3 is TGCGCCAGCAGCTTGGTAGCGGGAGGTTTTAATGAGCAGTTCTTC. As protein: CASSLVAGGFNEQFF.

The chain uses TRBV7-2 and TRBJ2-2; TRBD1 matches at 10 bases. This CDR3 region has 15 residues. V lost 6 bases and J lost 10; bases outside the gene matches: 11. Germline V gene lookup returns CDR1 SGHTA and CDR2 FQGNSA. CDR3 coding DNA: TGTGCCAGCAGAAACCGGGACAGGGGCCGTTTGGAGCTGTTTTTT. Amino acids: CASRNRDRGRLELFF.

The chain carries TRBV19 and TRBJ2-3; perhaps TRBD2 as D (5 bases). CDR1 and CDR2 from the germline V gene are LNHDA and SQIVND (reference sequence). V was trimmed by 2 bases and J by 0 bases, leaving 9 bases between them. The CDR3 covers 15 residues. The DNA for the CDR3 is TGTGCCAGTAGTATAAGAGCGGTTAGCACAGATACGCAGTATTTT. It encodes CASSIRAVSTDTQYF.

The V call is TRBV5-6, the J call TRBJ2-1; 10 nucleotides match TRBD2. CDR1 SGHDT and CDR2 YYEEEE come from the germline V gene. The CDR3 is made up of 16 amino acids. The trim removed 2 bases at V and 8 bases at J, leaving 10 bases unmatched. Here the CDR3 DNA reads TGTGCCAGCAGCTTTCCCCTAGCGGGAGTACGATATGAGCAGTTCTTC. Its translation is CASSFPLAGVRYEQFF. The complete variable domain, with remaining parts taken from reference TRBV5-6 and TRBJ2-1, reads DAGVTQSPTHLIKTRGQQVTLRCSPKSGHDTVSWYQQALGQGPQFIFQYYEEEERQRGNFPDRFSGHQFPNYSSELNVNALLLGDSALYLCASSFPLAGVRYEQFFGPGTRLTVL.

This chain connects TRBV7-3 to TRBJ2-3; tentative D call: TRBD2 (6 bases). CDR1 is SGHTA, CDR2 FQGTGA, per germline. V lost 0 bases and J lost 4, with 8 bases in between. The CDR3 loop spans 14 amino acids. The CDR3 bases are TGTGCCAGCAGCTTAACGGCTAGCGCAGATACGCAGTATTTT. Translated: CASSLTASADTQYF.

The chain joins TRBV7-2 to TRBJ1-1; D gene ambiguous. The germline V gene encodes CDR1 SGHTA and CDR2 FQGNSA. V was shortened by 3 bases and J by 5 bases, with 13 bases between the two germline ends. This CDR3 contains 14 residues. This CDR3 reads CASSFASGGTEAFF. For the CDR3, the DNA is TGTGCCAGCAGCTTCGCCAGCGGAGGGACTGAAGCTTTCTTT.

V and J are TRBV29-1 and TRBJ2-5; D not resolved. Trimming took 2 bases from V and 0 from J, leaving 7 bases between them. The CDR3 has 13 residues. Germline V gene data show CDR1 as SQVTM and CDR2 as ANQGSEA. The CDR3 sequence is CSVETVYQETQYF. The CDR3 DNA is TGCAGCGTTGAAACAGTGTACCAAGAGACCCAGTACTTC. Variable domain in full (rest from reference TRBV29-1 and TRBJ2-5): SAVISQKPSRDICQRGTSLTIQCQVDSQVTMMFWYRQQPGQSLTLIATANQGSEATYESGFVIDKFPISRPNLTFSTLTVSNMSPEDSSIYLCSVETVYQETQYFGPGTRLLVL.